This is a list of T cell receptor beta chains from one sample in a study of cytomegalovirus exposure and HLA in healthy donors. TCRdb keeps only in-frame clones here, not all; method: immunoSEQ multiplex PCR. The data show 120,000 to 150,000 clones, roughly 80% seen once. Sequencing was carried out using PBMCs. Receptor source: a woman between 50 and 59 years old in good health and CMV-seropositive. Both conserved end residues are part of each CDR3. A D gene is named only where the DNA matches it firmly. A row's size may be missing; if present it is once, few, many or a size class.

v_call	cdr3_length	d_call	j_call	clone_size	cdr3_aa	cdr3_nt
TRBV11-3	15	TRBD1	TRBJ2-3	.	CASSLTGRGTDTQYF	TGTGCCAGCAGCTTGACAGGGAGAGGAACAGATACGCAGTATTTT
TRBV6-6	16	.	TRBJ2-3	few	CASSYEGTQVPDTQYF	TGTGCCAGCAGTTACGAAGGCACACAGGTGCCAGATACGCAGTATTTT
TRBV4-2	16	TRBD1	TRBJ2-7	.	CASSQDTQGAFYEQYF	TGTGCCAGCAGCCAAGATACACAGGGGGCCTTCTACGAGCAGTACTTC
TRBV5-4	14	.	TRBJ2-5	.	CASSQAQGQETQYF	TGTGCCAGCAGCCAGGCACAGGGACAAGAGACCCAGTACTTC
TRBV5-1	13	.	TRBJ2-7	few	CASSLLESYEQYF	TGCGCCAGCAGCTTGTTGGAGTCCTACGAGCAGTACTTC
TRBV5-1	15	.	TRBJ2-2	.	CASSLEQGRTGELFF	TGCGCCAGCAGCTTGGAGCAGGGTCGGACCGGGGAGCTGTTTTTT
TRBV5-4	15	TRBD1	TRBJ2-7	.	CASSLPGQGSYEQYF	TGTGCCAGCAGCTTGCCGGGACAGGGCTCCTACGAGCAGTACTTC
TRBV28	12	.	TRBJ2-7	.	CASTHRAEEQYF	TGTGCCAGCACCCACAGGGCCGAAGAGCAGTACTTC
TRBV28	15	.	TRBJ1-5	once	CASSFSGGWLQPQHF	TGTGCCAGCAGTTTTTCCGGCGGTTGGCTTCAGCCCCAGCATTTT
TRBV18	15	TRBD1	TRBJ1-1	.	CASSPDRGGYTEAFF	TGTGCCAGCTCACCCGACAGGGGAGGGTACACTGAAGCTTTCTTT
TRBV19	15	TRBD1	TRBJ1-5	.	CASSSDRGSNQPQHF	TGTGCCAGTAGCAGCGACAGGGGTAGCAATCAGCCCCAGCATTTT
TRBV5-4	14	.	TRBJ2-5	.	CASSLGTSQETQYF	TGTGCCAGCAGCTTGGGGACATCCCAAGAGACCCAGTACTTC
TRBV6-1	14	TRBD2	TRBJ2-7	.	CASMREGPGLAQYF	TGTGCCAGCATGAGAGAGGGGCCGGGACTAGCCCAGTACTTC
TRBV10-3	13	.	TRBJ1-2	.	CAISRGADYGYTF	TGTGCCATCAGCCGGGGGGCGGACTATGGCTACACCTTC
TRBV4-3	13	.	TRBJ1-2	.	CASSQDRTYGYTF	TGCGCCAGCAGCCAAGATCGGACTTATGGCTACACCTTC
TRBV6-6	14	.	TRBJ1-1	.	CASSNTRVNTEAFF	TGTGCCAGCAGTAATACCAGGGTTAACACTGAAGCTTTCTTT
TRBV5-1	14	.	TRBJ2-3	.	CASSLVAGDHTQYF	TGCGCCAGCAGCTTGGTAGCAGGGGACCATACGCAGTATTTT
TRBV7-2	14	.	TRBJ1-4	few	CASSLEGSDEKLFF	TGTGCCAGCAGCTTAGAGGGGTCTGATGAAAAACTGTTTTTT
TRBV11-2	11	.	TRBJ1-2	.	CASSSSVGYTF	TGTGCCAGCAGCTCCTCTGTTGGCTACACCTTC
TRBV5-1	21	TRBD2	TRBJ2-7	once	CASSLVASGLAGVVSSYEQYF	TGCGCCAGCAGCTTGGTAGCTTCGGGACTAGCGGGGGTCGTAAGCTCCTACGAGCAGTACTTC
TRBV7-9	15	.	TRBJ2-1	.	CASMRGFGVYNEQFF	TGTGCCAGCATGAGGGGGTTCGGCGTATACAATGAGCAGTTCTTC
TRBV6-1	19	.	TRBJ2-6	few	CASSDPKATGRRGANVLTF	TGTGCCAGCAGTGACCCAAAGGCGACAGGGAGGCGGGGGGCCAACGTCCTGACTTTC
TRBV7-3	14	.	TRBJ2-2	.	CASSLGPVDRELFF	TGTGCCAGCAGCTTAGGGCCCGTAGACCGGGAGCTGTTTTTT
TRBV28	15	TRBD1	TRBJ2-7	.	CASSLYTGAWGEQYF	TGTGCCAGCAGTTTATACACAGGGGCTTGGGGGGAGCAGTACTTC
TRBV15	11	.	TRBJ2-3	once	CATSRADTQYF	TGTGCCACCAGCAGAGCGGATACGCAGTATTTT
TRBV9	15	.	TRBJ2-1	.	CASRQPLKEVYEQFF	TGTGCCAGCAGACAACCCCTTAAGGAGGTCTATGAGCAGTTCTTC
TRBV2	14	TRBD2	TRBJ2-5	few	CATIKAGGQETQYF	TGTGCCACCATAAAAGCGGGGGGGCAAGAGACCCAGTACTTC
TRBV19	14	.	TRBJ2-1	.	CASSPQGTYNEQFF	TGTGCCAGTAGTCCCCAGGGTACCTACAATGAGCAGTTCTTC
TRBV19	13	TRBD2	TRBJ2-1	.	CASRGTSSNEQFF	TGTGCCAGCAGAGGGACTAGCTCTAATGAGCAGTTCTTC
TRBV29-1	13	TRBD1	TRBJ1-1	.	CSVWTGTTTEAFF	TGCAGCGTGTGGACAGGGACCACCACTGAAGCTTTCTTT
TRBV5-4	16	TRBD2	TRBJ2-1	.	CASSRSGGGVDNEQFF	TGTGCCAGCAGTCGGAGCGGGGGGGGCGTCGACAATGAGCAGTTCTTC
TRBV4-3	17	TRBD2	TRBJ2-2	once	CASSPGLAGGRTGELFF	TGCGCCAGCAGCCCAGGACTAGCGGGGGGTAGGACCGGGGAGCTGTTTTTT
TRBV28	15	.	TRBJ2-7	once	CASSKYRETAYEQYF	TGTGCCAGCAGTAAGTACAGAGAAACAGCCTACGAGCAGTACTTC
TRBV5-1	15	.	TRBJ2-3	.	CASSSTVADTDTQYF	TGCGCCAGCAGCTCCACGGTGGCGGACACAGATACGCAGTATTTT
TRBV7-9	16	TRBD1	TRBJ2-7	.	CASSPSVRTGGYEQYF	TGTGCCAGCAGCCCGTCCGTGAGGACAGGGGGCTACGAGCAGTACTTC
TRBV7-2	12	.	TRBJ2-3	.	CASSSPSDTQYF	TGTGCCAGCAGCTCCCCTTCCGATACGCAGTATTTT
TRBV5-1	18	.	TRBJ2-7	.	CASSRGTLVLPNSYEQYF	TGCGCCAGCAGCCGAGGGACACTCGTCCTGCCCAATTCCTACGAGCAGTACTTC
TRBV18	15	.	TRBJ2-1	.	CASSLDTWGDPEQFF	TGTGCCAGCTCACTCGACACGTGGGGGGATCCTGAGCAGTTCTTC
TRBV30	14	TRBD2	TRBJ2-1	.	CAWNELAGVGEQFF	TGTGCCTGGAATGAACTAGCGGGGGTAGGTGAGCAGTTCTTC
TRBV11-2	10	.	TRBJ2-1	once	CASGLNEQFF	TGTGCCAGCGGGCTGAATGAGCAGTTCTTC
TRBV11-2	14	.	TRBJ1-1	.	CASSLGRVNTEAFF	TGTGCCAGCAGCTTAGGGCGGGTGAACACTGAAGCTTTCTTT
TRBV5-1	14	.	TRBJ2-7	.	CASSLDRVEYEQYF	TGCGCCAGCAGCTTGGACAGGGTTGAATACGAGCAGTACTTC
TRBV6-4	19	.	TRBJ2-7	.	CASSDPFTPAGQISYEQYF	TGTGCCAGCAGTGACCCCTTTACACCGGCGGGACAGATATCCTACGAGCAGTACTTC
TRBV2	11	.	TRBJ1-3	.	CASSEYNTIYF	TGTGCCAGCAGTGAATATAACACCATATATTTT
TRBV29-1	13	TRBD1	TRBJ1-5	.	CSVEWTGAKSQHF	TGCAGCGTTGAATGGACAGGGGCGAAATCCCAGCATTTT
TRBV5-1	14	.	TRBJ1-1	.	CASSQEDGNTEAFF	TGCGCCAGCAGCCAGGAGGACGGGAACACTGAGGCTTTCTTT
TRBV6-5	15	TRBD1	TRBJ1-2	.	CASRRDQGQDYGYTF	TGTGCCAGCAGAAGGGACCAGGGACAGGACTATGGCTACACCTTC